Listed below are T cell receptor beta chains from one sample, sequenced in a study of blood T cell repertoires in COVID-19. Clones were sequenced by immunoSEQ multiplex PCR, and TCRdb holds only the in-frame ones, with some missing. The repertoire consists of about 120,000 clones, with roughly 84% occurring once and the leading ten covering around 4.2%. Sequences were obtained from PBMCs or T cells enriched from blood (not recorded which). The receptors were sampled from a woman younger than 45 who had recovered from COVID-19. Both conserved end residues are part of each CDR3. Fields, in order: clone size, V gene, D gene, J gene, CDR3 DNA, CDR3 protein. D genes are given only for firm matches. Clone size appears in some rows only: once, few, many, or a class for an expanded clone.

clone_size: NA; v_call: TRBV7-6; d_call: TRBD1; j_call: TRBJ1-5; cdr3_nt: TGTGCCAGCAGCTACGGGACAGGCAATAATCAGCCCCAGCATTTT; cdr3_aa: CASSYGTGNNQPQHF
clone_size: NA; v_call: TRBV28; d_call: NA; j_call: TRBJ2-2; cdr3_nt: TGTGCCAGCAGTTTGGAGGTCTTGAACACCGGGGAGCTGTTTTTT; cdr3_aa: CASSLEVLNTGELFF
clone_size: NA; v_call: TRBV5-5; d_call: TRBD1; j_call: TRBJ2-1; cdr3_nt: TGTGCCAGCAGCTTGGACGCGACAGGGGGACGTGAGCAGTTCTTC; cdr3_aa: CASSLDATGGREQFF
clone_size: NA; v_call: TRBV28; d_call: TRBD1; j_call: TRBJ1-1; cdr3_nt: TGTGCCAGCAGTTTCTACAGGGGGAACACTGAAGCTTTCTTT; cdr3_aa: CASSFYRGNTEAFF
clone_size: NA; v_call: TRBV28; d_call: NA; j_call: TRBJ2-1; cdr3_nt: TGTGCCAGCAGTTTATTTACAGGGATCTACAATGAGCAGTTCTTC; cdr3_aa: CASSLFTGIYNEQFF
clone_size: NA; v_call: TRBV27; d_call: NA; j_call: TRBJ2-7; cdr3_nt: TGTGCCAGCAGTTCCCGGGACACCGACTACGAGCAGTACTTC; cdr3_aa: CASSSRDTDYEQYF
clone_size: NA; v_call: TRBV4-1; d_call: NA; j_call: TRBJ2-2; cdr3_nt: TGCGCCAGCAGCGCGACGAACACCGGGGAGCTGTTTTTT; cdr3_aa: CASSATNTGELFF
clone_size: NA; v_call: TRBV18; d_call: NA; j_call: TRBJ2-3; cdr3_nt: TGTGCCAGCTCACCCCCCGCCCGGGATACGCAGTATTTT; cdr3_aa: CASSPPARDTQYF
clone_size: once; v_call: TRBV18; d_call: NA; j_call: TRBJ1-4; cdr3_nt: TGTGCCAGCTCACCAGTGATCGGGACAACATATGGGGAAAAACTGTTTTTT; cdr3_aa: CASSPVIGTTYGEKLFF
clone_size: NA; v_call: TRBV9; d_call: NA; j_call: TRBJ2-7; cdr3_nt: TGTGCCAGCAGCGTAGCTCGCGAGGGCGAGCAGTACTTC; cdr3_aa: CASSVAREGEQYF
clone_size: NA; v_call: TRBV25-1; d_call: NA; j_call: TRBJ1-3; cdr3_nt: TGTGCCAGCAGTGAATCCCCTCCACGGACCATATATTTT; cdr3_aa: CASSESPPRTIYF
clone_size: once; v_call: TRBV28; d_call: TRBD1; j_call: TRBJ1-1; cdr3_nt: TGTGCCAGCAGTTTTAGGATTAGGGGGCCTAGCATGAACACTGAAGCTTTCTTT; cdr3_aa: CASSFRIRGPSMNTEAFF
clone_size: NA; v_call: TRBV5-1; d_call: TRBD2; j_call: TRBJ2-7; cdr3_nt: TGCGCCAGCAGCTTGGGCGCTAGCGGTACCTACGAGCAGTACTTC; cdr3_aa: CASSLGASGTYEQYF
clone_size: NA; v_call: TRBV9; d_call: NA; j_call: TRBJ2-7; cdr3_nt: TGTGCCAGCAGCCCCGCCGCGGTCTTATACGAGCAGTACTTC; cdr3_aa: CASSPAAVLYEQYF
clone_size: NA; v_call: TRBV28; d_call: TRBD1; j_call: TRBJ2-7; cdr3_nt: TGTGCCAGCAGTCCCTCGGGACAGGGATTTTCCCTCTCCTACGAGCAGTACTTC; cdr3_aa: CASSPSGQGFSLSYEQYF
clone_size: NA; v_call: TRBV7-2; d_call: TRBD1; j_call: TRBJ2-1; cdr3_nt: TGTGCCAGCAGCTTATTAGGTAACAGGGGGCAAAACAATGAGCAGTTCTTC; cdr3_aa: CASSLLGNRGQNNEQFF
clone_size: NA; v_call: TRBV28; d_call: TRBD2; j_call: TRBJ2-3; cdr3_nt: TGTGCCAGCAGTCAGACTAGCGGGGGACCCACAGATACGCAGTATTTT; cdr3_aa: CASSQTSGGPTDTQYF
clone_size: NA; v_call: TRBV2; d_call: NA; j_call: TRBJ1-1; cdr3_nt: TGTGCCAGCAGTGATCCAGGGCTGAACACTGAAGCTTTCTTT; cdr3_aa: CASSDPGLNTEAFF
clone_size: NA; v_call: TRBV18; d_call: NA; j_call: TRBJ1-4; cdr3_nt: TGTGCCAGCTCATCGGACAGAAATGAAAAACTGTTTTTT; cdr3_aa: CASSSDRNEKLFF
clone_size: many; v_call: TRBV14; d_call: TRBD2; j_call: TRBJ2-7; cdr3_nt: TGTGCCAGCAGCCAAGGGCCGGGACTAGCGGGATTCTCCTACGAGCAGTACTTC; cdr3_aa: CASSQGPGLAGFSYEQYF
clone_size: NA; v_call: TRBV6-2/TRBV6-3; d_call: NA; j_call: TRBJ1-1; cdr3_nt: TGTGCCAGCAGTCACAGACAGAAGAACACTGAAGCTTTCTTT; cdr3_aa: CASSHRQKNTEAFF
clone_size: NA; v_call: TRBV5-6; d_call: TRBD1; j_call: TRBJ1-2; cdr3_nt: TGTGCCAGCAGCTTGAGGACAGGAAGATATGGCTACACCTTC; cdr3_aa: CASSLRTGRYGYTF
clone_size: NA; v_call: TRBV10-3; d_call: TRBD2; j_call: TRBJ2-1; cdr3_nt: TGTGCCATCACACCGGGACTACTCAACAATGAGCAGTTCTTC; cdr3_aa: CAITPGLLNNEQFF
clone_size: NA; v_call: TRBV7-8; d_call: TRBD1; j_call: TRBJ1-5; cdr3_nt: TGTGCCAGCAGCTTAGACAGGGGAATCAGCAATCAGCCCCAGCATTTT; cdr3_aa: CASSLDRGISNQPQHF
clone_size: NA; v_call: TRBV7-3; d_call: TRBD2; j_call: TRBJ2-1; cdr3_nt: TGTGCCAGCAGCTTAGCCGGACTAGCTTACAATGAGCAGTTCTTC; cdr3_aa: CASSLAGLAYNEQFF
clone_size: NA; v_call: TRBV27; d_call: NA; j_call: TRBJ2-1; cdr3_nt: TGTGCCATCCCCTGCCGGGAGCCCTCCTACAATGAGCAGTTCTTC; cdr3_aa: CAIPCREPSYNEQFF
clone_size: NA; v_call: TRBV11-1; d_call: NA; j_call: TRBJ2-3; cdr3_nt: TGTGCCAGCAGCCATGCGACGGAGGCGACAGATACGCAGTATTTT; cdr3_aa: CASSHATEATDTQYF
clone_size: NA; v_call: TRBV6-6; d_call: TRBD2; j_call: TRBJ2-3; cdr3_nt: TGTGCCAGCAGGGGGCGGACTAGTTACACAGATACGCAGTATTTT; cdr3_aa: CASRGRTSYTDTQYF
clone_size: NA; v_call: TRBV11-3; d_call: NA; j_call: TRBJ1-1; cdr3_nt: TGTGCCAGCAGCTTTAGTAGTGTGAACACTGAAGCTTTCTTT; cdr3_aa: CASSFSSVNTEAFF
clone_size: once; v_call: TRBV14; d_call: NA; j_call: TRBJ2-3; cdr3_nt: TGTGCCAGCAGCCGCAAGGGGCAGGTCACAGATACGCAGTATTTT; cdr3_aa: CASSRKGQVTDTQYF
clone_size: few; v_call: TRBV28; d_call: NA; j_call: TRBJ1-5; cdr3_nt: TGTGCCAGCAGTCCCGTTGGGGCCCCGAGGCAGCCCCAGCATTTT; cdr3_aa: CASSPVGAPRQPQHF